This entry features one T cell receptor (beta chain) sequence. The data are from a study of shared clonotypes between healthy human individuals. Profiling relied on immunoSEQ multiplex PCR, and the TCRdb table lists in-frame clones only, not all of them. This sample has over 1.4 million clones, with 96% found just once. Losses at the gene ends were 3 bases for V and 1 base for J; bases not matched to a gene: 11. CDR3 length equals 17 residues. CDR1 is SGHVS and CDR2 is FQNEAQ in the germline V gene. V and J are TRBV7-8 and TRBJ2-5; 7 bases agree with TRBD2. Material: naive CD4+ T cells sorted from blood. Subset here: CD45RA+ positively selected. This TCR came from a man aged 25 to 45 in good health. The CDR3 DNA sequence: TGTGCCAGCAGCTTTGGAGCGGGATTAACCACCCAAGAGACCCAGTACTTC. This codes for CASSFGAGLTTQETQYF.